The rows below give T cell receptor beta chains drawn from one sample of a study of blood T cell repertoires in COVID-19. The protocol was immunoSEQ multiplex PCR, while the TCRdb copy is restricted to in-frame clones and leaves out a portion. Of nearly 250,000 clones listed, roughly 86% are singletons. The sequencing sample was made of peripheral blood. The receptors derive from an elderly woman with COVID-19, enrolled during active disease. Both conserved end residues are part of each CDR3. Fields, in order: D gene, J gene, clone size, V gene, CDR3 DNA, CDR3 protein. The D gene is left open where the match is weak. Size tells how often a clone was seen (once, few, many) or the class of an expanded clone, and some rows leave it out.

>TRBD1|TRBJ1-2|.|TRBV5-1
TGCGCCAGCAGCCCCCAGGGGGCCAACTATGGCTACACCTTC
CASSPQGANYGYTF
>.|TRBJ1-4|.|TRBV2
TGTGCCAGCAGTAGAGAAACAGATGAAAAACTGTTTTTT
CASSRETDEKLFF
>.|TRBJ1-4|.|TRBV5-4
TGTGCCAGCAGCCCCGGACACCTACAAGCAACTAATGAAAAACTGTTTTTT
CASSPGHLQATNEKLFF
>.|TRBJ1-2|.|TRBV4-1
TGCGCCAGCAGCCAAGAAGGAGCGGCCAGGAATGGCTACACCTTC
CASSQEGAARNGYTF
>.|TRBJ1-4|.|TRBV5-1
TGCGCCAGCAGGCTGAGTTTATTAAATGAAAAACTGTTTTTT
CASRLSLLNEKLFF
>.|TRBJ2-7|.|TRBV7-2
TGTGCCAGCAGACCGACTAGTAACTCCTACGAGCAGTACTTC
CASRPTSNSYEQYF
>TRBD1|TRBJ1-5|.|TRBV18
TGTGCCAGCTCACCTGACAGGGGAGGAAATCAGCCCCAGCATTTT
CASSPDRGGNQPQHF
>.|TRBJ2-3|.|TRBV5-4
TGTGCCAGCAGCCTGGCTGCAGGTCTCACAGATACGCAGTATTTT
CASSLAAGLTDTQYF
>TRBD2|TRBJ2-1|.|TRBV6-5
TGTGCCAGCAGTTACTCACCGGGACTAGCGGGGGTTGAGCAGTTCTTC
CASSYSPGLAGVEQFF
>TRBD1|TRBJ2-3|once|TRBV24-1
TGTGCCACCAGTGACCCGACAGGGATCACCACAGATACGCAGTATTTT
CATSDPTGITTDTQYF
>TRBD1|TRBJ2-5|once|TRBV3-1/TRBV3-2
TGTGCCAGCAGCCAAGATCTTGGGACAGTCCAAGAGACCCAGTACTTC
CASSQDLGTVQETQYF
>.|TRBJ2-3|.|TRBV5-1
TGCGCCAGCAGTGCCGCGACCAATATGAACAGGGATACGCAGTATTTT
CASSAATNMNRDTQYF
>TRBD1|TRBJ1-1|.|TRBV3-1/TRBV3-2
TGTGCCAGCAGCGGTAGACAGGGGGGTACTGAAGCTTTCTTT
CASSGRQGGTEAFF
>TRBD1|TRBJ2-7|.|TRBV4-1
TGCGCCAGCAGCCACCTAGGACAGGGGGGTAAACACGAGCAGTACTTC
CASSHLGQGGKHEQYF
>TRBD1|TRBJ1-1|.|TRBV7-6
TGTGCCAGCAGCTTAGGTATTGGACAGGGGACCCTGAACACTGAAGCTTTCTTT
CASSLGIGQGTLNTEAFF
>.|TRBJ1-2|.|TRBV5-1
TGCGCCAGCAGGGGAGGCAGTGGCTACACCTTC
CASRGGSGYTF
>.|TRBJ1-1|few|TRBV10-3
TGTGCCATCAGTGAGTCGACAGGTACTGAAGCTTTCTTT
CAISESTGTEAFF
>TRBD2|TRBJ2-5|.|TRBV2
TGTGCCAGCAGAGACGGGACTAGCGGAAGAGAGACCCAGTACTTC
CASRDGTSGRETQYF
>TRBD1|TRBJ1-1|.|TRBV18
TGTGCCAGCTCCCTGGACAGGCGTAACACTGAAGCTTTCTTT
CASSLDRRNTEAFF
>.|TRBJ1-3|.|TRBV3-1/TRBV3-2
TGTGCCAGCAGCCAACAGGGAAACACCATATATTTT
CASSQQGNTIYF
>TRBD2|TRBJ2-5|.|TRBV5-4
TGTGCCAGCAGCAAAGCGGAGAAGCGGGGCCCCCCGTACTTC
CASSKAEKRGPPYF
>.|TRBJ1-3|.|TRBV10-3
TGTGCCATCAGTCAGACGGGTAACTCTGGAAACACCATATATTTT
CAISQTGNSGNTIYF
>TRBD1|TRBJ2-3|.|TRBV2
TGTGCCAGCAGTGATCGACAGGGGGGTGGGACAGATACGCAGTATTTT
CASSDRQGGGTDTQYF
>.|TRBJ2-4|few|TRBV2
TGTGCCAGCAGGAGGGACTCAAGGGACATTCAGTACTTC
CASRRDSRDIQYF
>TRBD1|TRBJ2-1|.|TRBV10-3
TGTGCCATCAGTGGGGGGACAGAGACCTACAATGAGCAGTTCTTC
CAISGGTETYNEQFF
>TRBD1|TRBJ2-2|.|TRBV2
TGTGCCAGCAGGCGACAGGGGGCAAACACCGGGGAGCTGTTTTTT
CASRRQGANTGELFF
>.|TRBJ1-2|.|TRBV28
TGTGCCAGCAGTCCCGGACAGTATGGCTACACCTTC
CASSPGQYGYTF
>.|TRBJ2-5|.|TRBV2
TGTGCCAGCAGTGCGGGTCGGAGTTTTGGAGAGACCCAGTACTTC
CASSAGRSFGETQYF
>TRBD2|TRBJ2-1|once|TRBV9
TGTGCCAGCAGCAAGACTAGCGGGGGGGCCGGAGAGCAGTTCTTC
CASSKTSGGAGEQFF
>.|TRBJ1-6|.|TRBV5-1
TGCGCCAGCAGCAGATCCCTCAGGGATCCGAATTCACCCCTCCACTTT
CASSRSLRDPNSPLHF
>TRBD1|TRBJ1-6|.|TRBV6-5
TGTGCCAGCAGATCTCCGGGACAGGATAATTCACCCCTCCACTTT
CASRSPGQDNSPLHF
>TRBD1|TRBJ1-6|.|TRBV30
TGTGCCTGGAGTGGGACAGGAGGGACTTCACCCCTCCACTTT
CAWSGTGGTSPLHF
>.|TRBJ1-1|.|TRBV21-1
TGTGCCAGCAGCAAAACGGGGGAGGCTGAAGCTTTCTTT
CASSKTGEAEAFF
>.|TRBJ1-1|.|TRBV5-5
TGTGCCAGCAGCTTGTTGGCAGGGCCCACCTTACTACACACTGAAGCTTTCTTT
CASSLLAGPTLLHTEAFF
>.|TRBJ2-3|.|TRBV7-8
TGTGCCAGCAGCTTACGGGGACTCGCAGATACGCAGTATTTT
CASSLRGLADTQYF
>.|TRBJ2-3|once|TRBV20-1
TGCAGTGCCCCTCGCAGTAATACGCAGTATTTT
CSAPRSNTQYF
>TRBD1|TRBJ2-1|.|TRBV3-1/TRBV3-2
TGTGCCAGCAGCCCTACAGGGGTGGTCTACAATGAGCAGTTCTTC
CASSPTGVVYNEQFF
>TRBD1|TRBJ1-2|.|TRBV28
TGTGCCAGCACCTTAGGGACAGGGAGACATGGCTACACCTTC
CASTLGTGRHGYTF
>TRBD1|TRBJ1-5|.|TRBV5-1
TGCGCCAGCAGCTTGTCCGGACAGGGTACGCAGCCCCAGCATTTT
CASSLSGQGTQPQHF
>.|TRBJ2-3|.|TRBV4-1
TGCGCCAGCAGCCAAGACGGAGGTTCAGTCACAGATACGCAGTATTTT
CASSQDGGSVTDTQYF
>.|TRBJ1-2|.|TRBV28
TGTGCCAGCAGCCTATGGACAGCTAACTATGGCTACACCTTC
CASSLWTANYGYTF
>TRBD1|TRBJ1-1|.|TRBV19
TGTGCCAGTAGTATGGACAGGGTGAACACTGAAGCTTTCTTT
CASSMDRVNTEAFF
>.|TRBJ1-6|.|TRBV5-1
TGCGCCAGCAGCTTGGGCGGTGCCGTTTCGAATTCACCCCTCCACTTT
CASSLGGAVSNSPLHF
>.|TRBJ1-2|.|TRBV10-3
TGTGCCATCAGTGAGTCGATAGGGGCTAACTATGGCTACACCTTC
CAISESIGANYGYTF
>TRBD1|TRBJ1-6|.|TRBV2
TGTGCCAGCAACCGACAGGGTAATTCACCCCTCCACTTT
CASNRQGNSPLHF
>.|TRBJ2-5|.|TRBV6-2/TRBV6-3
TGTGCCAGCAGCGACCGCCCAGGGGAGACCCAGTACTTC
CASSDRPGETQYF
>TRBD1|TRBJ1-1|.|TRBV27
TGTGCCCGCTGCAGGGACAGGAGACGGACTGAAGCTTTCTTT
CARCRDRRRTEAFF
>TRBD1|TRBJ1-2|.|TRBV19
TGTGCCAGTAGTAAAACCCGGGACAGCTTAACTAACTATGGCTACACCTTC
CASSKTRDSLTNYGYTF
>TRBD2|TRBJ2-2|.|TRBV2
TGTGCCAGCACGACTAGCGGGGGGTGGGCCGGGGAGCTGTTTTTT
CASTTSGGWAGELFF
>.|TRBJ2-2|.|TRBV5-1
TGCGCCAGCAGTGGTTCCACCGGCGGGGAGCTGTTTTTT
CASSGSTGGELFF
>TRBD1|TRBJ1-1|.|TRBV6-1
TGTGCCAGCAGTGAGGGACAGCGGAACACTGAAGCTTTCTTT
CASSEGQRNTEAFF
>TRBD1|TRBJ2-7|.|TRBV9
TGTGCCAGCAGCGCGACAGGGGGCAAGGAGTACGAGCAGTACTTC
CASSATGGKEYEQYF
>.|TRBJ2-7|.|TRBV30
TGTGCCTGGGGGCGGTGGACTCGGGACATACTGGGCTACGAGCAGTACTTC
CAWGRWTRDILGYEQYF